Each of the 2 T cell receptor beta chains below was sequenced from the same sample in a study of blood T cell repertoires in COVID-19. Produced via immunoSEQ multiplex PCR; TCRdb's table is partial and in-frame only. This table holds roughly 100,000 clones, roughly 87% found once. Sequences were obtained from peripheral blood. These receptors originate from a man in his fifties with active COVID-19.

The V gene is TRBV30, the J gene TRBJ1-2; 9 bases map to TRBD1. The CDR3 runs 14 residues. CDR1 is GTSNPN and CDR2 is SVGIG in the germline V gene (reference sequence). V gave up 3 bases and J gave up 8 bases; unmatched junction bases: 10. CDR3 sequence (DNA): TGTGCCTGGAGCCTACAGGGGGCACGGTCCGGCTACACCTTC. Amino acids: CAWSLQGARSGYTF.

This clone was seen a handful of times. The chain has TRBV2 and TRBJ1-3; 8 bases fit TRBD1. The ends lost 0 bases at V and 4 bases at J; junction bases unmatched: 2. The germline V gene encodes CDR1 SNHLY and CDR2 FYNNEI. This CDR3 contains 15 residues. The chain's CDR3 is CASSEARTGGNTIYF. DNA of the CDR3: TGTGCCAGCAGTGAAGCCCGGACAGGGGGAAACACCATATATTTT.